This T cell receptor (beta chain) was sequenced in a study of cytomegalovirus exposure and HLA in healthy donors. The PCR employed 60 Vbeta primers together with 13 Jbeta primers. TCRdb's table, derived via immunoSEQ multiplex PCR, lists solely in-frame clones and lacks some. The sample comprises 160,000 or so clones, approximately 84% of which are singletons, and roughly 2.3% rests with the top ten. The V gene end was trimmed by 4 bases and the J gene end by 2 bases; junction bases not matched to a gene: 7. This CDR3 comprises 15 residues. Germline lookup yields CDR1 MGHRA and CDR2 YSYEKL. V gene TRBV4-1 combines with J gene TRBJ1-2; 7 nucleotides match TRBD1. Sequenced: PBMCs. The TCR comes from a woman younger than 35 in good health and CMV-seronegative. CDR3 protein: CASSPTGQKNYGYTF. The CDR3 coding sequence is TGCGCCAGCAGCCCCACGGGACAGAAGAACTATGGCTACACCTTC.